This T cell receptor (beta chain) was recorded in a study of shared clonotypes between healthy human individuals. Every immunoSEQ plate was one replicate of a subset's evenly spread DNA. Assay used: immunoSEQ multiplex PCR; TCRdb lists only in-frame clones, some missing. In the table there are roughly 2.6 million clones, around nine tenths of which are singletons. The CDR3 is 12 residues long. V was pared by 5 bases and J by 10 bases, with 15 bases between. Germline CDR1 GTSNPN, CDR2 SVGIG (reference sequence). The V call is TRBV30, the J call TRBJ2-1; D gene ambiguous. The sample was naive CD4+ T cells sorted from blood. Subset in this sample: CD45RA+ positively selected. The source is a man aged 18 to 29 in good health. In DNA form, the CDR3 reads TGTGCCTGGCGGCAAGCCCGGCGGGAGCAGTTCTTC. Its protein product is CAWRQARREQFF.